The 15 T cell receptor beta chains reported below all come from one sample, sequenced in a study of CD8 T cells in Susac syndrome. Random hexamers were used to reverse transcribe roughly 0.5 to 1 ug of RNA. TCRdb processed the immunoSEQ multiplex PCR reads anew with MiXCR; each CDR3 protein has one entry. In the table there are 150,000 or so distinct CDR3 sequences, roughly 95% of which are singletons. Sequenced input: CD4+ T cells from PBMCs. Receptors originate from a human donor with Susac syndrome.

The DNA of the CDR3 is TGTGCCAGCACAACAACCTGGGCGGGGGAGAAGGAGACCCAGTACTTC. The encoded protein is CASTTTWAGEKETQYF. V usage is TRBV12-3 or TRBV12-4 and J usage is TRBJ2-5; 7 positions match TRBD2. The junction had 16 bases not matched to a gene; V was cut back by 7 bases and J by 5 bases. CDR3 length equals 16 residues.

The chain combines TRBV7-8 with TRBJ2-3, with D possibly matching TRBD2 (5 bases). Per the germline V gene, CDR1 is SGHVS and CDR2 is FQNEAQ. The CDR3 has 15 residues. Trimming left V 5 bases short and J 4 bases short, with 16 bases between. DNA of the CDR3: TGTGCCAGCAGCCGATGGAGGATCGGGGCAGATACGCAGTATTTT. It specifies CASSRWRIGADTQYF.

The chain couples TRBV10-3 to TRBJ2-5; D gene unclear. Trimming pared 2 bases from V and 1 base from J, leaving 5 bases between. CDR3 length equals 13 residues. Germline assignment: CDR1 ENHRY and CDR2 SYGVKD. The DNA for the CDR3 is TGTGCCATCAGTGAGGGTGGCCAAGAGACCCAGTACTTC. This sequence encodes CAISEGGQETQYF.

V and J are TRBV27 and TRBJ2-4; D is uncertain. V was clipped by 2 bases and J by 0 bases, with 14 bases between them. The CDR3 has 17 amino acids. Germline CDR1 and CDR2: MNHEY and SMNVEV (reference sequence). In nucleotides, the CDR3 is TGTGCCAGCAGTTTAATACCTCCGACAATAGCCAAAAACATTCAGTACTTC. It codes for CASSLIPPTIAKNIQYF.

This sequence joins TRBV6-2 or TRBV6-3 and TRBJ2-7; D might be TRBD1 or TRBD2, each matching 5 bases. Germline loops: CDR1 MNHEY, CDR2 SVGEGT. V was trimmed by 5 bases and J by 8 bases, leaving 13 bases between them. The CDR3 runs 12 residues. This CDR3 is CASSLGTAQQYF. The CDR3 DNA reads TGTGCCAGCAGTCTAGGGACCGCTCAGCAGTACTTC.

This clonotype was picked up one time. The rearrangement uses TRBV15 and TRBJ1-4, with D unresolved. V dropped 0 bases and J dropped 0 bases, with 5 bases sitting between them. Germline loops: CDR1 LNHNV, CDR2 YYDKDF (reference sequence). This CDR3 is built from 15 residues. CDR3 in DNA: TGTGCCACCAGCAGAGAGCGAGCAACTAATGAAAAACTGTTTTTT. Its protein product is CATSRERATNEKLFF.

The chain combines TRBV15 with TRBJ2-2, with D perhaps matching TRBD1 (6 bases). The length of the CDR3 is 16 residues. V was cut by 2 bases and J by 4 bases, with 14 bases left in between. Germline assignment: CDR1 LNHNV and CDR2 YYDKDF (reference sequence). CDR3 amino acids: CATSRYGTPITGELFF. CDR3 nucleotides: TGTGCCACCAGCAGATACGGGACACCTATCACCGGGGAGCTGTTTTTT.

The V gene is TRBV5-6, the J gene TRBJ1-2; D gene unclear. The V end was cut by 1 base, the J end by 8 bases, with 9 bases between. There are 12 residues in the CDR3. Germline V gene sequence: CDR1 SGHDT, CDR2 YYEEEE. CDR3 sequence reads: CASSLLLGGYTF. CDR3 in DNA: TGTGCCAGCAGCTTGTTGCTCGGCGGCTACACCTTC. Variable domain in full (rest from reference TRBV5-6 and TRBJ1-2): DAGVTQSPTHLIKTRGQQVTLRCSPKSGHDTVSWYQQALGQGPQFIFQYYEEEERQRGNFPDRFSGHQFPNYSSELNVNALLLGDSALYLCASSLLLGGYTFGSGTRLTVV.

This sequence joins TRBV30 and TRBJ2-1; no definite D call. Germline V gives CDR1 GTSNPN, CDR2 SVGIG (reference sequence). The CDR3 loop spans 15 amino acids. Trimming took 4 bases from V and 6 from J, leaving 19 bases between them. CDR3 DNA: TGTGCCTGGACGATGGCGGTTAGCCTTGGCAATGAGCAGTTCTTC. Its translation: CAWTMAVSLGNEQFF.

The gene calls are TRBV12-3 or TRBV12-4 and TRBJ2-2, with 11 bases aligning to TRBD2. This CDR3 is built from 17 residues. V was pared by 6 bases and J by 4 bases, with 10 bases of the junction left unmatched. The CDR3 loop is CASSSSGRAYGTGELFF. The CDR3 nucleotides read TGTGCCAGCAGCAGTAGCGGGAGGGCCTATGGCACCGGGGAGCTGTTTTTT.

V and J are TRBV7-2 and TRBJ2-1; D uncertain. CDR1 and CDR2 (germline): SGHTA, FQGNSA. The germline V and J ends were trimmed by 4 bases and 0 bases, with 10 bases remaining between them. This CDR3 comprises 15 residues. The CDR3 region is CASSSSRLSYNEQFF. In DNA, the CDR3 is TGTGCCAGCAGCTCCTCCCGCCTCTCCTACAATGAGCAGTTCTTC.

The J gene is TRBJ2-3, the V gene TRBV7-9, with unresolved D. V was cut by 5 bases and J by 6 bases, with 6 bases left in between. CDR1 and CDR2 from the germline V gene are SEHNR and FQNEAQ (reference sequence). The CDR3 is 11 residues long. Written as DNA, the CDR3 is TGTGCCAGCAGCCCTCAGGATACGCAGTATTTT. Encoded protein: CASSPQDTQYF.

This chain joins TRBV9 and TRBJ2-3, with 8 bases matching TRBD2. Unmatched junction bases numbered 3, after V lost 0 bases and J lost 3 bases. The germline V gene encodes CDR1 SGDLS and CDR2 YYNGEE. CDR3 length: 15 residues. The CDR3, as DNA: TGTGCCAGCAGCGTAGAAGCTAGCGGGACAGATACGCAGTATTTT. It specifies CASSVEASGTDTQYF.

As DNA, the CDR3 is TGCAGCGTTGATGACCGACAAGGAGTAAACCCCTACGAGCAGTACTTC. The encoded protein is CSVDDRQGVNPYEQYF. This chain uses TRBV29-1 with TRBJ2-7; D unclear. The V gene lost 3 bases and the J gene lost 2 bases, with 20 bases spanning the gap. This CDR3 has 16 amino acids. Germline CDR1 SQVTM, CDR2 ANQGSEA.

The chain is built from TRBV20-1 and TRBJ2-5; TRBD2 matches 8 bases. There are 16 residues in the CDR3. Trimming removed 6 bases from V and 7 bases from J; junction bases left unmatched: 19. Germline V gene data show CDR1 as DFQATT and CDR2 as SNEGSKA (reference sequence). The chain's CDR3 is CSAPIGGGGRKGTQYF. The CDR3 DNA reads as TGCAGTGCCCCTATAGGCGGTGGCGGGAGGAAGGGGACCCAGTACTTC.